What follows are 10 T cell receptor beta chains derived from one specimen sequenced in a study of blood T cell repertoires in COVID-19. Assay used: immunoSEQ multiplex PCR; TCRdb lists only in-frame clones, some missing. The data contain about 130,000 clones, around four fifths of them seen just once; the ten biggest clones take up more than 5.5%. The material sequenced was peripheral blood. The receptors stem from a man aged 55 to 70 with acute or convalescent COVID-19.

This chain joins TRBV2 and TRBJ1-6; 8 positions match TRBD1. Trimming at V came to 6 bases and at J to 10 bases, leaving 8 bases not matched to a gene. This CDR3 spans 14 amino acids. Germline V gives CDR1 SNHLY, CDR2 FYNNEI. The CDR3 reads CASSGGTGGSPLHF. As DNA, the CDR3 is TGTGCCAGCAGCGGCGGGACAGGCGGATCACCCCTCCACTTT.

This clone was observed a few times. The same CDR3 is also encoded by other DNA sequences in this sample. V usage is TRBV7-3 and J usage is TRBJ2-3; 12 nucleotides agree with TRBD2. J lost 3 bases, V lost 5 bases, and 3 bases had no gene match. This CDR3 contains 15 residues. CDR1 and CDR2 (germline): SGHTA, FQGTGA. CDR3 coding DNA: TGTGCCAGCAGCCGGACTAGCGGGACGACAGATACGCAGTATTTT. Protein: CASSRTSGTTDTQYF.

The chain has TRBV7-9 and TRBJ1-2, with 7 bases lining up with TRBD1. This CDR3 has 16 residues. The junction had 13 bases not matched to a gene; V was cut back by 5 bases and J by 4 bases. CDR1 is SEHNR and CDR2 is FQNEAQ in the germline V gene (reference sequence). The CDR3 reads CASSPTGVASSYGYTF. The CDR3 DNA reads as TGTGCCAGCAGCCCTACAGGGGTCGCTTCTAGCTATGGCTACACCTTC. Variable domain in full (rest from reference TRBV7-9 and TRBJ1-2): DTGVSQNPRHKITKRGQNVTFRCDPISEHNRLYWYRQTLGQGPEFLTYFQNEAQLEKSRLLSDRFSAERPKGSFSTLEIQRTEQGDSAMYLCASSPTGVASSYGYTFGSGTRLTVV.

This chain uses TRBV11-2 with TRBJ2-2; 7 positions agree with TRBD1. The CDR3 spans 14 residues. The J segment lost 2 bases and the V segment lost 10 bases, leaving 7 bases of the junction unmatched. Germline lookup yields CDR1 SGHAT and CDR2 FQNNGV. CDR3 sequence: CANQDRANTGELFF. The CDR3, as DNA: TGTGCCAACCAAGACAGGGCTAACACCGGGGAGCTGTTTTTT.

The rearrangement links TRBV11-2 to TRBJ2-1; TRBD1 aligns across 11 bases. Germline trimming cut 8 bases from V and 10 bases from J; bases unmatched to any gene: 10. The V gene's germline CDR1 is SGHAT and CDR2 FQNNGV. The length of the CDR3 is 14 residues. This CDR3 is CASLLDRGRAEQFF. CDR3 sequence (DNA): TGTGCCAGCTTATTGGACAGGGGGCGAGCGGAGCAGTTCTTC.

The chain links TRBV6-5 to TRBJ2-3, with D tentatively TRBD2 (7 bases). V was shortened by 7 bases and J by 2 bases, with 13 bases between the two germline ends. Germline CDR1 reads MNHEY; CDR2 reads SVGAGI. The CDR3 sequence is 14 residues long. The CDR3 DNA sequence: TGTGCCAGCACCAAAGGGGGGGTCACAGATACGCAGTATTTT. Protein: CASTKGGVTDTQYF.

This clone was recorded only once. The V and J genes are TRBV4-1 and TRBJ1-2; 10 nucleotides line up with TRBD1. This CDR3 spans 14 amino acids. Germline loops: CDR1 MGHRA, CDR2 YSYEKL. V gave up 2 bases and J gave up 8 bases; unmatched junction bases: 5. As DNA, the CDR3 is TGCGCCAGCAGCCAAACTCCGGGACAGGGGGGCTACACCTTC. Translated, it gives CASSQTPGQGGYTF.

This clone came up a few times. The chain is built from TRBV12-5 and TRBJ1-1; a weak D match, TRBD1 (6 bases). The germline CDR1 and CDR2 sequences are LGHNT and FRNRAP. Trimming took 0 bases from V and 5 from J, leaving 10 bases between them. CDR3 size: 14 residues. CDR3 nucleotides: TGTGCTAGTGGTTTGGTACACAGGGTTACTGAAGCTTTCTTT. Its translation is CASGLVHRVTEAFF.

The CDR3 reads CASSPELAGVWETQYF. The DNA for the CDR3 is TGTGCCAGCAGCCCGGAACTAGCGGGAGTGTGGGAGACCCAGTACTTC. V and J are TRBV5-6 and TRBJ2-5; 11 nucleotides match TRBD2. Germline V CDR1 and CDR2: SGHDT, YYEEEE. This CDR3 comprises 16 residues. The V and J ends lost 4 bases and 5 bases, in that order; junction bases with no gene match: 10.

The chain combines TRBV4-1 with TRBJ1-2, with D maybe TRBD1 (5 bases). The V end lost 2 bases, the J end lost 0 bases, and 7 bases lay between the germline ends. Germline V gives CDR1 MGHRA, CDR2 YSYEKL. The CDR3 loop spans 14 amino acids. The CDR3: CASSQLRANYGYTF. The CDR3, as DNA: TGCGCCAGCAGCCAACTCAGGGCTAACTATGGCTACACCTTC.